These 20 T cell receptor beta chains came from one sample sequenced in a study of shared clonotypes between healthy human individuals. The naive CD8 population came from CD45RO-negative cells selected for CCR7, without terminally differentiated effector memory CD45RA+ cells. TCRdb keeps only in-frame clones here, not all; method: immunoSEQ multiplex PCR. In the table there are hundreds of thousands of clones, 90% to 97% of which are singletons. Sequences were obtained from naive CD8+ T cells sorted from blood. The origin of the receptors is a woman aged 25 to 45 in good health.

The V gene is TRBV19, the J gene TRBJ1-5; D not resolved. The germline V gene encodes CDR1 LNHDA and CDR2 SQIVND (reference sequence). This CDR3 comprises 17 residues. Between the trimmed V and J ends, which lost 1 base and 0 bases, there was a span of 13 bases. The CDR3 here is CASSIVVSHYSNQPQHF. DNA for the CDR3: TGTGCCAGTAGTATAGTTGTTTCACACTATAGCAATCAGCCCCAGCATTTT. Looking up the rest from reference TRBV19 and TRBJ1-5 gives the full variable domain: DGGITQSPKYLFRKEGQNVTLSCEQNLNHDAMYWYRQDPGQGLRLIYYSQIVNDFQKGDIAEGYSVSREKKESFPLTVTSAQKNPTAFYLCASSIVVSHYSNQPQHFGDGTRLSIL.

This rearrangement joins TRBV28 to TRBJ1-5, with D unclear. Per the germline V gene, CDR1 is MDHEN and CDR2 is SYDVKM. V dropped 7 bases and J dropped 6 bases, with 16 bases sitting between them. The CDR3 contains 14 residues. CDR3 nucleotide sequence: TGTGCCAGCACCCCATTTGATGGGTTTCAGCCCCAGCATTTT. This translates into CASTPFDGFQPQHF.

This sequence joins TRBV10-2 and TRBJ2-3; 11 bases are shared with TRBD2. This CDR3 is built from 18 residues. Trimming took 8 bases from V and 4 from J; bases not matched to a gene: 17. Germline CDR1 WSHSY, CDR2 SAAADI. CDR3 sequence reads: CASEGTSGPRGSADTQYF. CDR3 in DNA: TGCGCCAGCGAGGGGACTAGCGGACCAAGAGGGTCTGCAGATACGCAGTATTTT.

Details on this clone: The same CDR3 arises from other DNA sequences in this sample as well. This chain joins TRBV9 and TRBJ2-1, with 10 bases lining up with TRBD2. The V gene end was trimmed by 4 bases and the J gene end by 4 bases; junction bases not matched to a gene: 5. Per germline, CDR1 SGDLS and CDR2 YYNGEE. This CDR3 has 15 amino acids. This CDR3 reads CASSQGLAEYNEQFF. The CDR3 DNA sequence: TGTGCCAGCAGCCAAGGACTAGCGGAGTACAATGAGCAGTTCTTC.

The V and J genes are TRBV4-2 and TRBJ1-2, with D possibly being TRBD1 (5 bases). V was shortened by 0 bases and J by 7 bases, with 21 bases between the two germline ends. The germline V gene encodes CDR1 LGHNA and CDR2 YNFKEQ. The CDR3 covers 17 residues. CDR3 DNA: TGTGCCAGCAGCCAAGATGTGGGACTCCTCGGGTCGACTGGCTACACCTTC. Protein product: CASSQDVGLLGSTGYTF.

The V and J genes are TRBV7-9 and TRBJ2-7, with 7 bases matching TRBD1. J lost 4 bases, V lost 5 bases, and 11 bases had no gene match. Germline V gene sequence: CDR1 SEHNR, CDR2 FQNEAQ (reference sequence). The CDR3 runs 15 residues. Here the CDR3 reads CASSRPPGTVYEQYF. The CDR3 DNA reads as TGTGCCAGCAGCCGCCCTCCCGGGACAGTATACGAGCAGTACTTC.

This chain joins TRBV19 and TRBJ2-4; no firm D call. Trimming stripped 3 bases from V and 7 bases from J, with 7 bases between. The CDR3 runs to 12 residues. Germline assignment: CDR1 LNHDA and CDR2 SQIVND (reference sequence). This CDR3 is CASSIMGNIQYF. The DNA of the CDR3 is TGTGCCAGTAGTATCATGGGGAACATTCAGTACTTC.

Turning to this clone: The same CDR3 can be traced to other DNA sequences in this sample. V and J are TRBV28 and TRBJ2-7; TRBD2 matches at 7 bases. The CDR3 has 14 residues. CDR1 is MDHEN, CDR2 SYDVKM, per germline. V was pared by 3 bases and J by 1 base, with 3 bases of the junction left unmatched. CDR3 region: CASSFSSGSYEQYF. The DNA for the CDR3 is TGTGCCAGCAGTTTCAGTAGCGGGTCCTACGAGCAGTACTTC.

The genes are TRBV6-1 and TRBJ2-7; D unclear. CDR3 length: 11 amino acids. Germline values: CDR1 MNHNS, CDR2 SASEGT. V lost 3 bases and J 4 bases, leaving 4 bases between the germline ends. CDR3 DNA sequence: TGTGCCAGCAGTGATACGTACGAGCAGTACTTC. Protein sequence: CASSDTYEQYF.

The chain combines TRBV7-6 with TRBJ2-7; tentatively, D is TRBD2 (5 bases). Trimming pared 1 base from V and 6 bases from J, leaving 16 bases between. Germline assignment: CDR1 SGHVS and CDR2 FNYEAQ. This CDR3 has 15 amino acids. The CDR3 protein is CASSLEFGPAGEQYF. The CDR3 DNA is TGTGCCAGCAGCTTAGAGTTTGGTCCGGCGGGCGAGCAGTACTTC.

The CDR3 is CASSSHRVGNSYEQYF. Written as DNA, the CDR3 is TGTGCCAGCAGTTCACACAGGGTCGGAAACTCCTACGAGCAGTACTTC. The chain employs TRBV28 and TRBJ2-7, with TRBD1 as a possible D gene (6 bases). The length of the CDR3 is 16 residues. Looked up from germline, CDR1 is MDHEN and CDR2 is SYDVKM. V lost 4 bases to trimming and J lost 0 bases, with 16 bases between them. The whole variable domain, remainder taken from reference TRBV28 and TRBJ2-7, is DVKVTQSSRYLVKRTGEKVFLECVQDMDHENMFWYRQDPGLGLRLIYFSYDVKMKEKGDIPEGYSVSREKKERFSLILESASTNQTSMYLCASSSHRVGNSYEQYFGPGTRLTVT.

The chain is built from TRBV2 and TRBJ1-5, with D unclear. Germline CDR1 SNHLY, CDR2 FYNNEI. There are 14 residues in the CDR3. V was shortened by 2 bases and J by 4 bases, with 9 bases between the two germline ends. For the CDR3, the DNA is TGTGCCAGCAGTGAATATAAGGGAAATCAGCCCCAGCATTTT. Protein sequence: CASSEYKGNQPQHF.

This rearrangement joins TRBV19 to TRBJ1-5, with 11 bases aligning to TRBD1. This CDR3 region has 16 residues. With 2 bases clipped from V and 4 bases from J, the junction kept 4 bases outside the gene matches. The germline CDR1 and CDR2 sequences are LNHDA and SQIVND (reference sequence). The CDR3 here is CASSIRTGGLNQPQHF. The CDR3 bases are TGTGCCAGTAGTATAAGGACAGGGGGCTTGAATCAGCCCCAGCATTTT.

V is TRBV27 and J is TRBJ2-1; D is ambiguous. V dropped 6 bases and J dropped 3 bases, with 12 bases sitting between them. The CDR3 is 14 residues long. Germline lookup yields CDR1 MNHEY and CDR2 SMNVEV (reference sequence). Written as DNA, the CDR3 is TGTGCCAGCAGCCGGACCCGCCGCTACAATGAGCAGTTCTTC. Translating gives CASSRTRRYNEQFF.

This chain joins TRBV5-1 and TRBJ2-5; D is possibly TRBD1 or TRBD2 (5 bases each). The CDR3 is made up of 15 amino acids. Germline-derived CDR1 and CDR2 are SGHRS and YFSETQ. Trimming left V 2 bases short and J 11 bases short, with 22 bases between. The CDR3 DNA reads TGCGCCAGCAGCTTTACTTCGGGGACCCAGAGGGAGCAGTACTTC. Encoded protein: CASSFTSGTQREQYF. The variable domain in full, completed from reference TRBV5-1 and TRBJ2-5, reads KAGVTQTPRYLIKTRGQQVTLSCSPISGHRSVSWYQQTPGQGLQFLFEYFSETQRNKGNFPGRFSGRQFSNSRSEMNVSTLELGDSALYLCASSFTSGTQREQYFGPGTRLLVL.

The chain carries TRBV29-1 and TRBJ2-7, with 7 positions matching TRBD1. Germline CDR1 is SQVTM and CDR2 is ANQGSEA. This CDR3 spans 12 amino acids. V lost 6 bases and J lost 2; bases outside the gene matches: 4. The CDR3 is CSVQGQTYEQYF. As DNA, the CDR3 is TGCAGCGTACAGGGACAGACCTACGAGCAGTACTTC.

The V call is TRBV19, the J call TRBJ1-5; 9 bases align to TRBD1. CDR1 and CDR2 from the germline V gene are LNHDA and SQIVND (reference sequence). This CDR3 has 17 amino acids. V shed 3 bases, J shed 6 bases, and the junction held 12 bases outside the gene matches. Written as DNA, the CDR3 is TGTGCCAGTAGTATCCCGCCCGGGACAGGGAAAGGTCAGCCCCAGCATTTT. Encoded protein: CASSIPPGTGKGQPQHF.

The table lists this clone with a few counts. This same CDR3 is encoded by further DNA sequences in the sample. V gene TRBV27 combines with J gene TRBJ2-7, with 7 positions matching TRBD1. V was clipped by 6 bases and J by 4 bases; unmatched bases: 6. The CDR3 is made up of 13 amino acids. Germline loops: CDR1 MNHEY, CDR2 SMNVEV (reference sequence). CDR3 sequence: CASRFGTAYEQYF. CDR3 DNA sequence: TGTGCCAGCAGGTTTGGGACAGCTTACGAGCAGTACTTC.

The DNA for the CDR3 is TGTGCCAGCAGCGTATCGGGACTAGCGGGTCCGTCCTACGAGCAGTACTTC. It yields the protein CASSVSGLAGPSYEQYF. The V call is TRBV9, the J call TRBJ2-7, with 12 bases aligning to TRBD2. The V gene's germline CDR1 is SGDLS and CDR2 YYNGEE. The CDR3 has 17 amino acids. J gave up 1 base and V 1 base, and 6 bases lay outside the gene matches.

The V call is TRBV10-1, the J call TRBJ2-2; D remains unclear. The germline V and J ends were trimmed by 6 bases and 6 bases, with 14 bases remaining between them. This CDR3 is built from 14 residues. Germline loops: CDR1 WNHNN, CDR2 SYGVQD (reference sequence). CDR3 protein: CASSPKVVSGELFF. CDR3 sequence (DNA): TGCGCCAGCAGCCCGAAGGTGGTCTCCGGGGAGCTGTTTTTT.